These T cell receptor beta chains were read from a single sample in a study of blood T cell repertoires in COVID-19. Assay used: immunoSEQ multiplex PCR; TCRdb lists only in-frame clones, some missing. The repertoire includes about 140,000 clones, roughly 85% of them detected once, and 3.5% to 4.5% sits in the top ten. Material: peripheral blood. The receptors were sampled from a man between 60 and 75 years old with acute or convalescent COVID-19. The CDR3 runs from the conserved cysteine through the conserved F or W. Fields, in order: J gene, V gene, CDR3 protein.

J gene: TRBJ2-7
V gene: TRBV5-1
CDR3 protein: CASQPGLAGRMGYEQYF

J gene: TRBJ2-2
V gene: TRBV7-9
CDR3 protein: CASSFSGRRTGELFF

J gene: TRBJ1-1
V gene: TRBV18
CDR3 protein: CASSPGQNTEAFF

J gene: TRBJ2-1
V gene: TRBV7-6
CDR3 protein: CASSLGLAGGGHEQFF

J gene: TRBJ1-3
V gene: TRBV6-5
CDR3 protein: CASRGGQAGNTIYF

J gene: TRBJ1-5
V gene: TRBV10-3
CDR3 protein: CAISERRENQPQHF

J gene: TRBJ1-4
V gene: TRBV5-1
CDR3 protein: CASSAGQGSGEKLFF

J gene: TRBJ2-1
V gene: TRBV28
CDR3 protein: CASSLILTSGPYNEQFF

J gene: TRBJ2-5
V gene: TRBV2
CDR3 protein: CASNLGAETQYF

J gene: TRBJ2-1
V gene: TRBV9
CDR3 protein: CASSGGGGSSYNEQFF

J gene: TRBJ2-7
V gene: TRBV5-1
CDR3 protein: CASRPITGSEQYF

J gene: TRBJ2-7
V gene: TRBV28
CDR3 protein: CASRTGIDEQYF

J gene: TRBJ1-3
V gene: TRBV9
CDR3 protein: CASSVSRTDLGNTIYF

J gene: TRBJ2-1
V gene: TRBV6-4
CDR3 protein: CASSDASTWSHNEQFF